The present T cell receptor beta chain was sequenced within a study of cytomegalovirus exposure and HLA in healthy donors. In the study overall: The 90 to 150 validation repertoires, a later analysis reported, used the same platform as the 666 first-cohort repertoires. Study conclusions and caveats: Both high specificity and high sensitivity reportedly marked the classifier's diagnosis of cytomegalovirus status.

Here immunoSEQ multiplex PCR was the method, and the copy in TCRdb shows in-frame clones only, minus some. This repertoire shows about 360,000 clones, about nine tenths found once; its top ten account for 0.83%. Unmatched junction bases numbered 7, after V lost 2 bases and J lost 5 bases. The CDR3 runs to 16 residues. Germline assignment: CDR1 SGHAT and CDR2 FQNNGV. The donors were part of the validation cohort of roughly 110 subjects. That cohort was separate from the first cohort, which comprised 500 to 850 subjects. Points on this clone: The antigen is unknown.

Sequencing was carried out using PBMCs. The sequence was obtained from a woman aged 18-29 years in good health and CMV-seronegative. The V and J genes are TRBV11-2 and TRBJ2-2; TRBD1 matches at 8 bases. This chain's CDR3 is CASSLLGTGDTGELFF. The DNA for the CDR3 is TGTGCCAGCAGCTTATTAGGGACAGGCGATACCGGGGAGCTGTTTTTT.